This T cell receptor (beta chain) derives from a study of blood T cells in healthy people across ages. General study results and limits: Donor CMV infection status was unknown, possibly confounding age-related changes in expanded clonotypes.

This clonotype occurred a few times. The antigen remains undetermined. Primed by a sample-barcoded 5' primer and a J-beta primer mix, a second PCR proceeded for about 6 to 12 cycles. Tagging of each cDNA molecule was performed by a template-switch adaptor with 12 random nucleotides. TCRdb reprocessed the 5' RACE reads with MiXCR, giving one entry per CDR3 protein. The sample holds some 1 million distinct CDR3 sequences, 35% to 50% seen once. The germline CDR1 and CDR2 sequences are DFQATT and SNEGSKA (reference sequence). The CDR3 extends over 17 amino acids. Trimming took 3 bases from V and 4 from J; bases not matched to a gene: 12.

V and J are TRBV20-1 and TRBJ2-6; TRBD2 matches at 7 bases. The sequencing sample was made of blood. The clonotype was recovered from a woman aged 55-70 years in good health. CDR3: CSARVASGFLGANVLTF. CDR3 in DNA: TGCAGTGCTAGGGTGGCTAGCGGATTTCTGGGGGCCAACGTCCTGACTTTC.